This T cell receptor beta chain was identified during a study of CD8 T cells in Susac syndrome. Germline loops: CDR1 SEHNR, CDR2 FQNEAQ (reference sequence). The length of the CDR3 is 16 residues. V gave up 1 base and J gave up 4 bases, with 16 bases separating them. Random hexamers primed reverse transcription of about 0.45 to 1 ug RNA. TCRdb used MiXCR to reprocess the immunoSEQ multiplex PCR reads, holding one entry per CDR3 protein. Here the sample spans about 140,000 distinct CDR3 sequences, around 93% being singletons. The gene calls are TRBV7-9 and TRBJ2-5, with TRBD2 as a possible D gene (6 bases). This clonotype originated in a human donor with Susac syndrome. The source material was CD4+ T cells from PBMCs. The CDR3 sequence: CASSLVRPRRGETQYF. Written as DNA, the CDR3 is TGTGCCAGCAGCTTAGTTCGCCCCCGGCGGGGAGAGACCCAGTACTTC. The variable domain in full, completed from reference TRBV7-9 and TRBJ2-5, reads DTGVSQNPRHKITKRGQNVTFRCDPISEHNRLYWYRQTLGQGPEFLTYFQNEAQLEKSRLLSDRFSAERPKGSFSTLEIQRTEQGDSAMYLCASSLVRPRRGETQYFGPGTRLLVL.